The clone carrying this T cell receptor (beta chain) was seen only a few times. Its specificity is unknown. The record originates from a study of cytomegalovirus exposure and HLA in healthy donors. Study-level results: At a 0.05 false discovery rate, a later analysis found some 18,000 TCR beta sequences to be associated with HLA alleles. A later analysis linked a missense variant in DCLRE1C to the trimming of TCR beta V and J genes.

Losses at the gene ends were 7 bases for V and 7 bases for J; bases not matched to a gene: 3. The CDR3 extends over 12 amino acids. Germline lookup yields CDR1 LNHDA and CDR2 SQIVND (reference sequence). PCR involved 60 Vbeta and 13 Jbeta primers. Profiled with immunoSEQ multiplex PCR; TCRdb holds only in-frame clones, not every one. The sample consists of under 200,000 clones, about 73% of them appearing once. The rearrangement uses TRBV19 and TRBJ2-1, with 8 bases fitting TRBD2. Sequencing was done on a sample of PBMCs. The source is a middle-aged woman in good health and CMV-seronegative. The CDR3: CASNERGNEQFF. The CDR3 DNA sequence: TGTGCCAGTAATGAGCGGGGGAATGAGCAGTTCTTC. Supplemented by reference TRBV19 and TRBJ2-1, the full variable domain reads DGGITQSPKYLFRKEGQNVTLSCEQNLNHDAMYWYRQDPGQGLRLIYYSQIVNDFQKGDIAEGYSVSREKKESFPLTVTSAQKNPTAFYLCASNERGNEQFFGPGTRLTVL.